Shown below are 4 T cell receptor beta chains from a single sample sequenced in a study of cytomegalovirus exposure and HLA in healthy donors. The study ran its PCR with 60 Vbeta and 13 Jbeta primers. Method: immunoSEQ multiplex PCR; TCRdb's copy keeps in-frame clones and lacks some. The profile shows about 140,000 clones, almost 85% of them singletons. The sequencing input was PBMCs. The receptors come from an older woman in good health and CMV-seropositive.

The V call is TRBV7-2, the J call TRBJ2-1, with TRBD2 matching over 7 bases. Germline values: CDR1 SGHTA, CDR2 FQGNSA. V gave up 1 base and J gave up 5 bases; unmatched junction bases: 5. CDR3 length: 15 residues. The DNA for the CDR3 is TGTGCCAGCAGCTTAGTGGCTAGCGGAGACAATGAGCAGTTCTTC. As protein: CASSLVASGDNEQFF.

The chain recombines TRBV19 with TRBJ1-1; 8 positions match TRBD1. This CDR3 is built from 14 residues. V shed 7 bases, J shed 1 base, and the junction held 5 bases outside the gene matches. CDR1 is LNHDA, CDR2 SQIVND, per germline (reference sequence). DNA of the CDR3: TGTGCCAGTAACCAGGGGGCTACGAACACTGAAGCTTTCTTT. It encodes CASNQGATNTEAFF.

For this clone: At one end the junction does not follow the germline gene, possibly because of a read error. The chain employs TRBV7-7 and TRBJ2-1; 8 bases match TRBD1. CDR1 and CDR2 from the germline V gene are SSHAT and FNYEAQ (reference sequence). The CDR3 sequence is 14 residues long. CDR3 residues: CASSFGTGNNEQFF. The CDR3 bases are TGTGCTAGCAGCTTTGGGACAGGAAACAATGAGCAGTTCTTC.

The CDR3 nucleotides are TGTGCCAGCAGTCCTACTAGCGACCTCTCCTACGAGCAGTACTTC. Translated: CASSPTSDLSYEQYF. The chain employs TRBV28 and TRBJ2-7; 7 bases fit TRBD2. The CDR3 consists of 15 residues. The junction had 7 bases not matched to a gene; V was cut back by 5 bases and J by 0 bases. Germline lookup yields CDR1 MDHEN and CDR2 SYDVKM.